These 27 T cell receptor beta chains share one sample of origin, sequenced in a study of T cell responses to AZD1222 COVID-19 vaccine. TCRdb's table, derived via immunoSEQ multiplex PCR, lists solely in-frame clones and lacks some. The table shows some 250,000 clones, with approximately 94% occurring only once. The material was peripheral blood, obtained 28 days after the second AZD1222 dose. The receptors here all came from an adult who received the AZD1222 COVID-19 vaccine.

This clone was seen only once. The chain is built from TRBV6-5 and TRBJ1-6; D is unresolved. Trimming shortened V by 6 bases and J by 5 bases, and 11 bases separated the two germline ends. Germline V CDR1 and CDR2: MNHEY, SVGAGI. The CDR3 loop spans 14 amino acids. This chain's CDR3 is CASRTGSNNSPLHF. CDR3 DNA: TGTGCCAGCAGAACCGGGAGTAATAATTCACCCCTCCACTTT.

In regard to this clone: Other DNA sequences of this sample code for an identical CDR3. V usage is TRBV19 and J usage is TRBJ2-7; 11 bases map to TRBD2. The CDR3 totals 14 residues. Germline CDR1 LNHDA, CDR2 SQIVND (reference sequence). Unmatched junction bases numbered 1, after V lost 3 bases and J lost 3 bases. CDR3 residues: CASSIGLAGYEQYF. The CDR3 DNA is TGTGCCAGTAGTATCGGACTAGCGGGCTACGAGCAGTACTTC.

V usage is TRBV12-3 or TRBV12-4 and J usage is TRBJ2-7, with D unclear. The CDR3 loop spans 13 amino acids. The V end lost 0 bases, the J end lost 8 bases, and 11 bases lay between the germline ends. The CDR3 region is CASSLAQQSKQYF. The DNA of the CDR3 is TGTGCCAGCAGTTTAGCGCAACAGAGCAAGCAGTACTTC.

The genes are TRBV28 and TRBJ1-5; 8 bases line up with TRBD1. With 5 bases clipped from V and 1 base from J, the junction kept 1 base outside the gene matches. This CDR3 region has 14 residues. Per germline, CDR1 MDHEN and CDR2 SYDVKM. The CDR3 DNA reads as TGTGCCAGCAGTCAGGGGGCGAGCAATCAGCCCCAGCATTTT. Amino acid sequence: CASSQGASNQPQHF.

This rearrangement joins TRBV28 to TRBJ2-7; D call uncertain. This CDR3 contains 13 residues. Germline V CDR1 and CDR2: MDHEN, SYDVKM. V lost 1 base and J 5 bases, leaving 9 bases between the germline ends. CDR3 nucleotides: TGTGCCAGCAGTTTATACGGCCTCAACGAGCAGTACTTC. This encodes CASSLYGLNEQYF.

This clone was observed once. The chain is built from TRBV30 and TRBJ1-2, with TRBD1 as a possible D gene (6 bases). Per the germline V gene, CDR1 is GTSNPN and CDR2 is SVGIG (reference sequence). The CDR3 sequence is 12 residues long. V was clipped by 0 bases and J by 7 bases, with 9 bases between them. Written as DNA, the CDR3 is TGTGCCTGGAGTGTATGGGGGCTTGGCTACACCTTC. This sequence encodes CAWSVWGLGYTF.

This chain uses TRBV24-1 with TRBJ2-3; 8 bases are a match to TRBD1. V was clipped by 6 bases and J by 2 bases; unmatched bases: 3. Germline assignment: CDR1 KGHDR and CDR2 SFDVKD. The CDR3 consists of 14 residues. CDR3 DNA: TGTGCCACCAGTCCGACAGGGGTCACAGATACGCAGTATTTT. Encoded protein: CATSPTGVTDTQYF.

J is TRBJ2-1 and V is TRBV5-4; a weak D match, TRBD2 (6 bases). The ends were cut back, 3 bases at V and 4 bases at J, with 14 bases in the middle. Germline assignment: CDR1 SGHNT and CDR2 YYREEE (reference sequence). The CDR3 runs 15 residues. The DNA of the CDR3 is TGTGCCAGCAGCTCCGAGGCGGGGTTTTACAATGAGCAGTTCTTC. This codes for CASSSEAGFYNEQFF.

V is TRBV19 and J is TRBJ2-1; D is uncertain. This CDR3 comprises 16 residues. CDR1 is LNHDA and CDR2 is SQIVND in the germline V gene (reference sequence). The V end lost 4 bases, the J end lost 0 bases, and 13 bases lay between the germline ends. The CDR3, as DNA: TGTGCCAGTAGTACGGCTGTGGGCAGCTCCTACAATGAGCAGTTCTTC. Protein product: CASSTAVGSSYNEQFF.

The chain couples TRBV11-3 to TRBJ2-7; D is unclear. Trimming took off 0 bases at V and 5 bases at J, with 14 bases between the two ends. The CDR3 has 15 residues. Germline V gene sequence: CDR1 SGHNT, CDR2 YENEEA. CDR3 loop: CASSLENRPIDEQYF. CDR3 in DNA: TGTGCCAGCAGCTTAGAAAACCGGCCTATCGACGAGCAGTACTTC.

This clone was seen once. V is TRBV20-1 and J is TRBJ1-3; no definite D call. V was pared by 3 bases and J by 2 bases, with 17 bases between. Germline lookup yields CDR1 DFQATT and CDR2 SNEGSKA (reference sequence). This CDR3 spans 16 amino acids. The CDR3: CSASVHGSETGNTIYF. The CDR3 DNA is TGCAGTGCTAGTGTACACGGTTCAGAGACTGGAAACACCATATATTTT.

The chain recombines TRBV24-1 with TRBJ1-2; 9 bases map to TRBD1. With 2 bases clipped from V and 8 bases from J, the junction kept 8 bases outside the gene matches. Germline loops: CDR1 KGHDR, CDR2 SFDVKD. The CDR3 extends over 15 amino acids. CDR3 DNA: TGTGCCACCAGTGATTCCACCGGGACAGGGCACGGCTACACCTTC. It yields the protein CATSDSTGTGHGYTF.

V usage is TRBV3-1 (or the pseudogene TRBV3-2) and J usage is TRBJ2-3; TRBD1 might be the D (5 bases). Trimming cost V 1 base and J 0 bases, with 14 bases left between them. The germline V gene has CDR1 LGHDT and CDR2 YNNKEL (reference sequence). CDR3 size: 17 residues. For the CDR3, the DNA is TGTGCCAGCAGCCAAGCCAGCTGGGGCACTAGCACAGATACGCAGTATTTT. This gives the protein CASSQASWGTSTDTQYF.

In its sample, this clone was seen once. CDR3 nucleotide sequence: TGCGCCAGCAGCCAAGCGGTAGCGGGGGGGCAAGAGACCCAGTACTTC. This gives the protein CASSQAVAGGQETQYF. The V gene is TRBV4-1, the J gene TRBJ2-5, with 11 nucleotides matching TRBD2. Germline V CDR1 and CDR2: MGHRA, YSYEKL. The CDR3 consists of 16 residues. After removal of 1 base from V and 2 bases from J, the junction contained 3 bases not matched to a gene.

The chain is built from TRBV3-1 (or the pseudogene TRBV3-2) and TRBJ1-1, with a tentative D call TRBD1 (6 bases). V was trimmed by 1 base and J by 4 bases, leaving 7 bases between them. Germline-derived CDR1 and CDR2 are LGHDT and YNNKEL (reference sequence). The CDR3 totals 13 residues. CDR3 sequence reads: CASSQGRGTEAFF. The CDR3 region has the DNA TGTGCCAGCAGCCAAGGCAGGGGCACTGAAGCTTTCTTT.

Only one count was recorded for this clone. The rearrangement joins TRBV9 to TRBJ2-5; 11 nucleotides align to TRBD2. V lost 3 bases, J lost 5 bases, and 6 bases stayed unmatched. From germline, CDR1 is SGDLS and CDR2 YYNGEE. The CDR3 has 15 amino acids. The DNA for the CDR3 is TGTGCCAGCAGCGATAGCGGGAGGGTCATGGAGACCCAGTACTTC. Residues: CASSDSGRVMETQYF. The whole variable domain, filled in from reference TRBV9 and TRBJ2-5, reads DSGVTQTPKHLITATGQRVTLRCSPRSGDLSVYWYQQSLDQGLQFLIQYYNGEERAKGNILERFSAQQFPDLHSELNLSSLELGDSALYFCASSDSGRVMETQYFGPGTRLLVL.

This chain links TRBV5-7 with TRBJ1-1, with no clear D. TRBV5-7 is an open reading frame, and its role is uncertain. The CDR3 extends over 13 amino acids. Trimming removed 3 bases from V and 10 bases from J, with 16 bases in between. The CDR3 spells CASSSWSGSGAFF. The CDR3 DNA sequence: TGTGCCAGCAGCTCCTGGTCTGGGAGCGGAGCTTTCTTT.

The chain has TRBV10-3 and TRBJ2-7; 7 positions agree with TRBD2. CDR3 length: 14 amino acids. V shed 4 bases, J shed 6 bases, and the junction held 9 bases outside the gene matches. Germline V lookup: CDR1 ENHRY, CDR2 SYGVKD. CDR3 in DNA: TGTGCCATCAGTGGGGGGGGGTCACGGCGCGAGCAGTACTTC. Its protein product is CAISGGGSRREQYF.

The genes are TRBV24-1 and TRBJ1-2, with D unclear. The CDR3 consists of 15 residues. Trimming left V 7 bases short and J 1 base short, with 15 bases between. Germline CDR1 KGHDR, CDR2 SFDVKD. The CDR3 reads CATSSRTSDNYGYTF. CDR3 coding DNA: TGTGCCACCAGCTCACGGACTTCCGATAACTATGGCTACACCTTC.

The chain has TRBV9 and TRBJ1-5, with unresolved D. This CDR3 region has 13 residues. Germline V lookup: CDR1 SGDLS, CDR2 YYNGEE. Trimming took 4 bases from V and 6 from J, leaving 11 bases between them. The CDR3 reads CASSPRVGQPQHF. CDR3 nucleotide sequence: TGTGCCAGCAGCCCTAGGGTGGGTCAGCCCCAGCATTTT.

V usage is TRBV9 and J usage is TRBJ2-2; TRBD1 matches at 7 bases. There are 15 residues in the CDR3. Germline V gene data show CDR1 as SGDLS and CDR2 as YYNGEE. The trim removed 4 bases at V and 2 bases at J, leaving 5 bases unmatched. Here the CDR3 DNA reads TGTGCCAGCAGCATGACAGGGTTTAACACCGGGGAGCTGTTTTTT. It is translated as CASSMTGFNTGELFF.

The chain is built from TRBV11-1 and TRBJ2-3, with a possible D match to TRBD1 (6 bases). This CDR3 is built from 14 residues. Germline CDR1 reads SGHAT; CDR2 reads FQDESV (reference sequence). The germline V and J ends were trimmed by 5 bases and 5 bases, with 14 bases remaining between them. The CDR3 DNA is TGTGCCAGCAGCGGTCCGACAGGTGGAGATACGCAGTATTTT. Encoded protein: CASSGPTGGDTQYF.

V and J are TRBV27 and TRBJ2-6; the match to TRBD1 covers 11 bases. V trimming: 9 bases; J trimming: 1 base; junction bases outside the gene matches: 2. CDR3 length: 15 amino acids. Germline CDR1 MNHEY, CDR2 SMNVEV (reference sequence). The CDR3 DNA sequence: TGTGCCAGTGGACAGGGGGCTTCTGGGGCCAACGTCCTGACTTTC. The encoded protein is CASGQGASGANVLTF.

The chain uses TRBV6-5 and TRBJ1-1; the D gene is possibly TRBD1 (6 bases). The CDR3 sequence is 16 residues long. Germline V lookup: CDR1 MNHEY, CDR2 SVGAGI. Trimming took 2 bases from V and 1 from J, leaving 14 bases between them. CDR3 in amino acids: CASSYPPGATNTEAFF. CDR3 bases: TGTGCCAGCAGTTACCCCCCGGGGGCGACGAACACTGAAGCTTTCTTT.

The rearrangement joins TRBV5-1 to TRBJ2-2; 8 bases are shared with TRBD2. This CDR3 region has 17 residues. Germline trimming cut 0 bases from V and 0 bases from J; bases unmatched to any gene: 4. CDR1 SGHRS and CDR2 YFSETQ come from the germline V gene. In DNA, the CDR3 is TGCGCCAGCAGCTTGGTGGATAGCGGGGCGAACACCGGGGAGCTGTTTTTT. Its translation: CASSLVDSGANTGELFF.

The chain is built from TRBV28 and TRBJ2-7; TRBD1 agrees at 10 bases. V gave up 5 bases and J gave up 6 bases; unmatched junction bases: 10. Germline V CDR1 and CDR2: MDHEN, SYDVKM. The CDR3 sequence is 15 residues long. The CDR3 DNA is TGTGCCAGCAGTCCTACTCGGGACAGGGGTAGCGAGCAGTACTTC. It yields the protein CASSPTRDRGSEQYF.

This chain connects TRBV7-2 to TRBJ1-5, with a possible D match to TRBD1 (5 bases). Germline CDR1 SGHTA, CDR2 FQGNSA. The ends were cut back, 1 base at V and 6 bases at J, with 13 bases in the middle. The CDR3 is 15 residues long. The CDR3 DNA follows: TGTGCCAGCAGCTTAGTTGGGCAGGGCGGTCAGCCCCAGCATTTT. Protein: CASSLVGQGGQPQHF.